The 26 T cell receptor beta chains below were found in one sample sequenced in a study of technical replicates of blood from a few donors. The data were produced by immunoSEQ multiplex PCR, yet TCRdb's version contains in-frame clones alone and is incomplete. The data show 60,000 to 90,000 clones, approximately 97% seen once. The sample comprised T cells isolated from PBMCs. Receptors originate from a human donor in good health.

The chain combines TRBV5-4 with TRBJ2-5; TRBD1 aligns across 9 bases. In germline, CDR1 is SGHNT, CDR2 YYREEE (reference sequence). Unmatched junction bases numbered 10, after V lost 3 bases and J lost 4 bases. This CDR3 is 16 amino acids long. The CDR3 nucleotides read TGTGCCAGCAGCTCCGGGACAGGGAGGTCCCGAGAGACCCAGTACTTC. Protein sequence: CASSSGTGRSRETQYF.

The V and J genes are TRBV7-9 and TRBJ2-4, with 7 bases matching TRBD2. The CDR3 has 15 amino acids. Trimming cost V 1 base and J 1 base; bases outside gene matches: 1. The germline gives CDR1 SEHNR, CDR2 FQNEAQ (reference sequence). Here the CDR3 reads CASSLGAGAKNIQYF. CDR3 sequence (DNA): TGTGCCAGCAGCTTAGGAGCGGGGGCCAAAAACATTCAGTACTTC.

V usage is TRBV30 and J usage is TRBJ1-6, with D possibly being TRBD1 (6 bases). V lost 3 bases to trimming and J lost 10 bases, with 13 bases between them. The CDR3 consists of 13 residues. CDR1 is GTSNPN, CDR2 SVGIG, per germline (reference sequence). This CDR3 is CAWRSSGASPLHF. Written as DNA, the CDR3 is TGTGCCTGGAGATCCTCAGGGGCATCACCCCTCCACTTT.

This clone was seen a handful of times. The V gene is TRBV18, the J gene TRBJ2-7, with D perhaps matching TRBD2 (7 bases). The CDR3 has 15 residues. V lost 2 bases and J lost 9, with 20 bases in between. The germline gives CDR1 KGHSH, CDR2 LQKENI. CDR3 region: CASSPDPGGQQGQYF. The CDR3 region has the DNA TGTGCCAGCTCACCAGACCCCGGGGGGCAACAGGGGCAGTACTTC.

V is TRBV11-2 and J is TRBJ1-2, with D possibly TRBD1 on 6 matching bases. From germline, CDR1 is SGHAT and CDR2 FQNNGV. V shed 5 bases and J shed 8 bases, with 18 bases lying between them. This CDR3 has 14 residues. CDR3 in DNA: TGTGCCAGCAGCCCTACGACAGGTGCGGGCGGCTACACCTTC. It is translated as CASSPTTGAGGYTF.

As to this clone: One junction end disagrees with the germline gene, perhaps due to a read error. The chain joins TRBV14 to TRBJ2-7, with 7 positions matching TRBD1. The CDR3 extends over 12 amino acids. Germline assignment: CDR1 SGHDN and CDR2 FVKESK. The CDR3 region has the DNA TGTGCCAGCAGTCGGGGACAGCAGTATTCTAGCTTC. It yields the protein CASSRGQQYSSF.

The J gene is TRBJ2-1, the V gene TRBV9, with no clear D. This CDR3 region has 14 residues. Trimming shortened V by 4 bases and J by 4 bases, and 12 bases separated the two germline ends. Germline V lookup: CDR1 SGDLS, CDR2 YYNGEE. The CDR3 loop is CASSPTDIYNEQFF. The CDR3 DNA sequence: TGTGCCAGCAGCCCTACCGACATTTACAATGAGCAGTTCTTC.

This clone was seen once. The rearrangement joins TRBV4-2 to TRBJ1-2; D may be TRBD1 (6 bases). V was clipped by 0 bases and J by 3 bases, with 11 bases between them. The germline V gene encodes CDR1 LGHNA and CDR2 YNFKEQ. CDR3 length equals 15 residues. The CDR3 DNA reads TGTGCCAGCAGCCAAGAGGGGGGGGCCCACTATGGCTACACCTTC. Amino acids: CASSQEGGAHYGYTF.

This clone is a singleton in its sample. The rearrangement links TRBV10-3 to TRBJ2-2, with a possible D match to TRBD1 (5 bases). The V gene's germline CDR1 is ENHRY and CDR2 SYGVKD. The CDR3 is 14 amino acids. The V end lost 10 bases, the J end lost 0 bases, and 12 bases lay between the germline ends. The CDR3 here is CATQEPANTGELFF. In DNA form, the CDR3 reads TGTGCCACACAGGAGCCCGCGAACACCGGGGAGCTGTTTTTT.

The count of this clone is one. The chain joins TRBV2 to TRBJ1-5, with a weak D call TRBD1 (6 bases). V was pared by 6 bases and J by 3 bases, with 12 bases between. This CDR3 has 14 residues. Germline V gene lookup returns CDR1 SNHLY and CDR2 FYNNEI. CDR3 bases: TGTGCCAGCAGATCGGACAGTAACAATCAGCCCCAGCATTTT. Its translation is CASRSDSNNQPQHF.

The sample holds one count of this clone. The chain has TRBV9 and TRBJ2-5; TRBD1 aligns across 9 bases. Trimming removed 3 bases from V and 3 bases from J; junction bases left unmatched: 9. Per the germline V gene, CDR1 is SGDLS and CDR2 is YYNGEE. The CDR3 contains 16 residues. Here the CDR3 reads CASSDGTGFREETQYF. In nucleotides, the CDR3 is TGTGCCAGCAGCGACGGGACAGGGTTTAGGGAAGAGACCCAGTACTTC.

The table lists this clone with a count of one. The chain links TRBV6-1 to TRBJ2-3, with TRBD2 matching 14 bases. The germline gives CDR1 MNHNS, CDR2 SASEGT. The CDR3 is 16 residues long. V lost 4 bases and J lost 1; bases outside the gene matches: 1. The CDR3 bases are TGTGCCAGCAGTGGGGGACTAGCGGGAGGCACAGATACGCAGTATTTT. Its translation: CASSGGLAGGTDTQYF.

The chain has TRBV11-2 and TRBJ2-6, with 7 bases that match TRBD1. CDR3 length: 15 amino acids. The junction had 2 bases not matched to a gene; V was cut back by 4 bases and J by 2 bases. Germline values: CDR1 SGHAT, CDR2 FQNNGV. CDR3 DNA: TGTGCCAGCAGCTCGGGACAGCCTGGGGCCAACGTCCTGACTTTC. Its translation is CASSSGQPGANVLTF.

V usage is TRBV7-8 and J usage is TRBJ1-2; 12 positions match TRBD1. This CDR3 is built from 13 residues. V shed 5 bases and J 8 bases; nucleotides not matched to a gene: 3. Germline V gene data show CDR1 as SGHVS and CDR2 as FQNEAQ. CDR3 loop: CASSGDRGQGYTF. DNA for the CDR3: TGTGCCAGCAGCGGGGACAGGGGGCAAGGCTACACCTTC.

The chain combines TRBV19 with TRBJ1-5; 7 bases align to TRBD1. CDR1 is LNHDA, CDR2 SQIVND, per germline (reference sequence). The length of the CDR3 is 16 residues. The V and J ends lost 8 bases and 0 bases, in that order; junction bases with no gene match: 10. DNA for the CDR3: TGTGCCAGTTTTCAGGGGACAGCGAATAGCAATCAGCCCCAGCATTTT. Translating gives CASFQGTANSNQPQHF.

The rearrangement links TRBV28 to TRBJ1-1; 8 nucleotides line up with TRBD1. V shed 5 bases and J 5 bases; nucleotides not matched to a gene: 7. Germline V gene sequence: CDR1 MDHEN, CDR2 SYDVKM. The CDR3 covers 14 residues. CDR3 region: CASSLTGGETEAFF. In DNA form, the CDR3 reads TGTGCCAGCAGTCTAACAGGGGGAGAAACTGAAGCTTTCTTT.

The rearrangement links TRBV28 to TRBJ2-7; D unresolved. V dropped 8 bases and J dropped 3 bases, with 14 bases sitting between them. Germline CDR1 is MDHEN and CDR2 is SYDVKM. This CDR3 spans 13 amino acids. DNA of the CDR3: TGTGCCAGCCTGAAACTTCTGAGCTACGAGCAGTACTTC. Protein: CASLKLLSYEQYF.

V and J are TRBV10-3 and TRBJ2-2; 9 nucleotides align to TRBD1. The CDR3 totals 14 residues. CDR1 and CDR2 from the germline V gene are ENHRY and SYGVKD. J lost 5 bases, V lost 6 bases, and 4 bases had no gene match. The CDR3 coding sequence is TGTGCCATCAGCCGGGACAGGGTAACCGGGGAGCTGTTTTTT. Residues: CAISRDRVTGELFF.

The chain has TRBV10-1 and TRBJ1-1; D unresolved. The germline V and J ends were trimmed by 2 bases and 10 bases, with 14 bases remaining between them. CDR3 length: 13 residues. The germline V gene encodes CDR1 WNHNN and CDR2 SYGVQD (reference sequence). The CDR3 region is CASSETWRRRAFF. CDR3 DNA: TGCGCCAGCAGTGAGACGTGGAGGCGAAGAGCTTTCTTT.

The chain employs TRBV5-4 and TRBJ2-5; TRBD2 matches 12 bases. Trimming cost V 1 base and J 5 bases; bases outside gene matches: 6. The germline gives CDR1 SGHNT, CDR2 YYREEE (reference sequence). This CDR3 is 16 amino acids long. The CDR3, as DNA: TGTGCCAGCAGCTTGAGCCTAGCGGGGGGGCACGAGACCCAGTACTTC. This encodes CASSLSLAGGHETQYF.

The chain uses TRBV7-8 and TRBJ2-2; TRBD1 aligns across 7 bases. In germline, CDR1 is SGHVS, CDR2 FQNEAQ. J lost 2 bases, V lost 0 bases, and 6 bases had no gene match. The CDR3 has 17 amino acids. The CDR3 region is CASSLAETGRNTGELFF. DNA of the CDR3: TGTGCCAGCAGCTTAGCCGAGACAGGGCGAAACACCGGGGAGCTGTTTTTT.

The chain combines TRBV5-6 with TRBJ2-5; the match to TRBD1 covers 8 bases. The length of the CDR3 is 16 residues. After removal of 4 bases from V and 3 bases from J, the junction contained 11 bases not matched to a gene. Germline CDR1 and CDR2: SGHDT and YYEEEE. The CDR3 bases are TGTGCCAGCAGCACCAGATACAGGGGGTGGGAAGAGACCCAGTACTTC. Translating it yields CASSTRYRGWEETQYF.

The rearrangement joins TRBV19 to TRBJ2-4; no reliable D call. V lost 0 bases to trimming and J lost 3 bases, with 3 bases between them. The CDR3 covers 13 residues. The germline V gene has CDR1 LNHDA and CDR2 SQIVND (reference sequence). The CDR3 loop is CASSIEHKNIQYF. The CDR3 bases are TGTGCCAGTAGTATAGAACACAAAAACATTCAGTACTTC.

This clone was observed once. The gene calls are TRBV5-1 and TRBJ1-4; TRBD1 aligns across 8 bases. Germline V lookup: CDR1 SGHRS, CDR2 YFSETQ. V shed 3 bases and J 6 bases; nucleotides not matched to a gene: 7. This CDR3 is 15 amino acids long. For the CDR3, the DNA is TGCGCCAGCAGCTCACAGGGGGGAATGGATGAAAAACTGTTTTTT. Amino acids: CASSSQGGMDEKLFF.

This rearrangement joins TRBV5-1 to TRBJ2-3; possibly TRBD2 for D (5 bases). V was cut by 1 base and J by 7 bases, with 13 bases left in between. This CDR3 contains 14 residues. Germline V gene lookup returns CDR1 SGHRS and CDR2 YFSETQ. The CDR3 DNA reads as TGCGCCAGCAGCTTGTATACGTTAGCGAATACGCAGTATTTT. It translates to CASSLYTLANTQYF.

The V and J genes are TRBV2 and TRBJ1-2; D gene unclear. CDR3 length equals 12 residues. Per the germline V gene, CDR1 is SNHLY and CDR2 is FYNNEI. Trimming left V 8 bases short and J 7 bases short, with 14 bases between. The CDR3 reads CASAAGPSGYTF. CDR3 nucleotide sequence: TGTGCCAGCGCAGCGGGTCCCAGTGGCTACACCTTC.